This entry lists 9 T cell receptor beta chains sequenced from one sample in a study of blood T cell repertoires in COVID-19. Sequencing used immunoSEQ multiplex PCR; TCRdb keeps in-frame clones, though not all of them. The table lists about 190,000 clones, around 80% of them singletons. Sequencing used peripheral blood. Source of these receptors: a man under 40 with active or convalescent COVID-19.

This clone appeared a single time. The J gene is TRBJ2-1, the V gene TRBV24-1, with D maybe TRBD2 (6 bases). Germline V gives CDR1 KGHDR, CDR2 SFDVKD. V dropped 6 bases and J dropped 6 bases, with 17 bases sitting between them. The CDR3 contains 15 residues. This CDR3 is CATSPGVEGANEQFF. Here the CDR3 DNA reads TGTGCCACCAGTCCGGGGGTCGAAGGGGCCAATGAGCAGTTCTTC.

The J gene is TRBJ1-6, the V gene TRBV19, with D perhaps matching TRBD1 (6 bases). The CDR3 is 13 amino acids. The V end lost 6 bases, the J end lost 10 bases, and 13 bases lay between the germline ends. Germline V CDR1 and CDR2: LNHDA, SQIVND (reference sequence). CDR3 in amino acids: CASRITGNSPLHF. In nucleotides, the CDR3 is TGTGCCAGTAGGATAACAGGGAACTCACCCCTCCACTTT.

J is TRBJ1-1 and V is TRBV6-5; D is undetermined. Germline assignment: CDR1 MNHEY and CDR2 SVGAGI. Trimming took 2 bases from V and 8 from J, leaving 15 bases between them. The CDR3 consists of 14 residues. Here the CDR3 reads CASSYDRAAVEAFF. The CDR3 nucleotides are TGTGCCAGCAGTTACGATCGGGCAGCGGTGGAAGCTTTCTTT.

This sequence joins TRBV19 and TRBJ1-2; 9 bases are shared with TRBD1. The germline gives CDR1 LNHDA, CDR2 SQIVND (reference sequence). The trim removed 4 bases at V and 7 bases at J, leaving 10 bases unmatched. The CDR3 consists of 15 residues. CDR3 bases: TGTGCCAGTAGTAACCGGGACAGGGAAGCAGGTGGCTACACCTTC. Translating gives CASSNRDREAGGYTF.

This rearrangement joins TRBV6-2 or TRBV6-3 to TRBJ1-1; D is possibly TRBD1 (5 bases). The CDR3 is 14 amino acids. The V and J ends lost 6 bases and 5 bases respectively, with 16 bases between them. CDR1 MNHEY and CDR2 SVGEGT come from the germline V gene. In nucleotides, the CDR3 is TGTGCCAGCAGCGAACCACTTCAGGGAACTGAAGCTTTCTTT. Amino acids: CASSEPLQGTEAFF.

The chain has TRBV2 and TRBJ1-5; D gene unclear. Germline V gene data show CDR1 as SNHLY and CDR2 as FYNNEI. Trimming removed 6 bases from V and 1 base from J, with 4 bases in between. This CDR3 comprises 12 residues. The CDR3 bases are TGTGCCAGCAGCCTGAGCAATCAGCCCCAGCATTTT. Amino acid sequence: CASSLSNQPQHF.

The gene calls are TRBV3-1 (or the pseudogene TRBV3-2) and TRBJ1-2; D gene uncertain. Deletions cut 1 base from V and 2 bases from J, with 11 bases between. This CDR3 comprises 15 residues. Germline V gene lookup returns CDR1 LGHDT and CDR2 YNNKEL (reference sequence). CDR3 in amino acids: CASSQAGSRNYGYTF. In DNA form, the CDR3 reads TGTGCCAGCAGCCAAGCCGGGTCTAGGAACTATGGCTACACCTTC.

The chain combines TRBV2 with TRBJ2-1; TRBD2 matches at 9 bases. Germline-derived CDR1 and CDR2 are SNHLY and FYNNEI. Trimming at V came to 7 bases and at J to 1 base, leaving 17 bases not matched to a gene. The CDR3 runs 19 residues. The CDR3 sequence: CASIRSWGLAGGSYNEQFF. CDR3 coding DNA: TGTGCCAGCATACGAAGTTGGGGACTAGCCGGGGGTTCCTACAATGAGCAGTTCTTC.

V and J are TRBV2 and TRBJ2-1, with TRBD2 identical over 11 bases. Germline values: CDR1 SNHLY, CDR2 FYNNEI. The CDR3 has 15 amino acids. The ends lost 6 bases at V and 6 bases at J; junction bases unmatched: 7. CDR3 bases: TGTGCCAGCAGAGGATTAGCGGGAGGGGCCAATGAGCAGTTCTTC. It codes for CASRGLAGGANEQFF. Drawing the rest from reference TRBV2 and TRBJ2-1, the complete variable domain is EPEVTQTPSHQVTQMGQEVILRCVPISNHLYFYWYRQILGQKVEFLVSFYNNEISEKSEIFDDQFSVERPDGSNFTLKIRSTKLEDSAMYFCASRGLAGGANEQFFGPGTRLTVL.